The entry that follows covers one T cell receptor (beta chain) sequence. What it binds is unknown. This entry belongs to a study of beta chain features in type 1 diabetes. Of the isolated RNA, all was reverse transcribed, and so the sequenced material was expressed TCRB transcripts. Profiling relied on immunoSEQ multiplex PCR, and the TCRdb table lists in-frame clones only, not all of them. This table holds hundreds of thousands of clones, around an eighth found once. The study, taken as a whole, reports: In all four CD4+ subsets, TCRB CDR3 length was significantly, moderately reduced in type 1 diabetes. There was no resolution here of whether HLA type influences TCRB rearrangement. Naive, central memory and Treg TCRB repertoires seemed to resemble each other more closely in patients than they did in healthy donors. Diminished insertions and augmented deletions at VDJ junctions characterized type 1 diabetes patients.

Trimming at V came to 6 bases and at J to 0 bases, leaving 4 bases not matched to a gene. The CDR3 length is 15 residues. Germline V gives CDR1 MRHNA, CDR2 SNTAGT. The gene calls are TRBV6-4 and TRBJ2-1; 8 bases align to TRBD1. What was sequenced was naive CD4+ T cells from blood. This sequence was found in a man aged 18 to 30 with type 1 diabetes. The CDR3 reads CASSSDRGSYNEQFF. The CDR3, as DNA: TGTGCCAGCAGCTCAGACAGGGGCTCCTACAATGAGCAGTTCTTC.